The 3 T cell receptor beta chains below come from one sample, sequenced in a study of blood T cells in healthy people across ages. A sample-barcoded 5' primer and a J-beta primer mix were used in a second PCR of about 6 to 12 cycles. TCRdb reprocessed the 5' RACE reads via MiXCR and lists one record per CDR3 protein. The sample holds around 1,900,000 distinct CDR3 sequences, approximately 39% seen once. Sequences were obtained from blood. The receptor source for this set is a human donor in good health.

This clonotype occurred a few times. This clone may be a read error of a much larger clone one base away. V gene TRBV7-8 combines with J gene TRBJ2-1, with D unclear. In germline, CDR1 is SGHVS, CDR2 FQNEAQ. V lost 3 bases and J 13 bases, leaving 10 bases between the germline ends. The length of the CDR3 is 11 residues. CDR3 in amino acids: CASSFSETQFF. CDR3 in DNA: TGTGCCAGCAGCTTTTCAGAGACCCAGTTCTTC.

The CDR3 protein is CASSFNRGLRRNEQFF. CDR3 DNA: TGTGCCAGCAGCTTTAACAGGGGGCTTAGACGCAATGAGCAGTTCTTC. V usage is TRBV7-8 and J usage is TRBJ2-1; TRBD1 matches at 9 bases. After removal of 3 bases from V and 6 bases from J, the junction contained 9 bases not matched to a gene. Germline values: CDR1 SGHVS, CDR2 FQNEAQ. The CDR3 runs to 16 residues.

The V call is TRBV11-2, the J call TRBJ2-7; a weak D match, TRBD2 (6 bases). Trimming took 1 base from V and 12 from J, leaving 19 bases between them. This CDR3 region has 14 residues. The germline V gene has CDR1 SGHAT and CDR2 FQNNGV. The CDR3 reads CASSLAGRKETLYF. CDR3 coding DNA: TGTGCCAGCAGCTTAGCCGGGAGAAAAGAGACCCTGTACTTC. Looking up the rest from reference TRBV11-2 and TRBJ2-7 gives the full variable domain: EAGVAQSPRYKIIEKRQSVAFWCNPISGHATLYWYQQILGQGPKLLIQFQNNGVVDDSQLPKDRFSAERLKGVDSTLKIQPAKLEDSAVYLCASSLAGRKETLYFGPGTRLTVT.